Below, 27 T cell receptor beta chains from the same sample are listed, as sequenced in a study of low-dose radiotherapy and immunotherapy resistance in tumors. Primers used for first-strand cDNA, a TRAV- and TRBV-specific set, covered both alpha and beta chains. Both a constant-region primer and a V-primer adapter served to amplify TCRs across approximately 19 PCR cycles. TCRdb used MiXCR to reprocess the reads, holding one entry per CDR3 protein. The sample lists about 12,000 distinct CDR3 sequences; roughly 80% were seen once. These receptors came from a human donor with advanced metastatic prostate, ovarian, gallbladder or colorectal cancer (not recorded which). This table probably holds off-target reads from a library built for another chain.

The chain joins TRBV3-1 to TRBJ2-7; D not resolved. V shed 1 base and J shed 1 base, with 8 bases lying between them. The germline V gene encodes CDR1 LGHDT and CDR2 YNNKEL (reference sequence). This CDR3 contains 14 residues. The CDR3: CASSQGLLSYEQYF. CDR3 coding DNA: TGTGCCAGCAGCCAAGGCCTCCTATCCTACGAGCAGTACTTC.

This clonotype has a handful of counts. CDR3 loop: CSVALWGDEQYF. DNA of the CDR3: TGCAGCGTCGCGTTGTGGGGGGACGAGCAGTACTTC. This chain connects TRBV29-1 to TRBJ2-7; maybe TRBD2 (6 bases). The CDR3 runs 12 residues. Trimming took 6 bases from V and 5 from J, leaving 14 bases between them. The germline gives CDR1 SQVTM, CDR2 ANQGSEA.

This clonotype was seen more than once but under ten times. V usage is TRBV24-1 and J usage is TRBJ2-1, with 10 bases matching TRBD2. CDR3 length: 17 amino acids. The V gene end was trimmed by 2 bases and the J gene end by 7 bases; junction bases not matched to a gene: 10. Germline CDR1 is KGHDR and CDR2 is SFDVKD. CDR3 DNA sequence: TGTGCCACCAGTGATTCAGGGCTAGCGGGAGTGATTAATGAGCAGTTCTTC. Translation gives CATSDSGLAGVINEQFF.

V gene TRBV11-1 combines with J gene TRBJ2-3, with 7 bases identical to TRBD1. Germline CDR1 is SGHAT and CDR2 is FQDESV (reference sequence). CDR3 length: 16 amino acids. V trimming: 5 bases; J trimming: 2 bases; junction bases outside the gene matches: 10. CDR3 amino acids: CASSLPGTEFTDTQYF. DNA of the CDR3: TGTGCCAGCAGCCTGCCCGGGACAGAGTTCACAGATACGCAGTATTTT.

V and J are TRBV4-1 and TRBJ2-7; D unclear. Germline CDR1 is MGHRA and CDR2 is YSYEKL. V lost 3 bases, J lost 0 bases, and 15 bases lay in between. This CDR3 region has 16 residues. CDR3 bases: TGCGCCAGCAGCCATGGTCCCTTGCAGACCTCCTACGAGCAGTACTTC. This translates into CASSHGPLQTSYEQYF.

The gene calls are TRBV28 and TRBJ2-6; 8 bases are a match to TRBD1. The CDR3 totals 18 residues. V trimming: 6 bases; J trimming: 0 bases; junction bases outside the gene matches: 10. Germline V gene lookup returns CDR1 MDHEN and CDR2 SYDVKM. The CDR3 protein is CASREGQELLSGANVLTF. CDR3 sequence (DNA): TGTGCCAGCAGAGAGGGACAGGAGCTGCTCTCTGGGGCCAACGTCCTGACTTTC.

The genes are TRBV5-1 and TRBJ2-2; 8 nucleotides agree with TRBD2. CDR3 length equals 16 residues. Germline V lookup: CDR1 SGHRS, CDR2 YFSETQ. J gave up 7 bases and V 4 bases, and 12 bases lay outside the gene matches. CDR3 DNA sequence: TGCGCCAGCAGCCCCGGATCCGGGAGGGCCAACGGGGAGCTGTTTTTT. As protein: CASSPGSGRANGELFF.

This rearrangement joins TRBV20-1 to TRBJ1-5; 10 positions match TRBD1. The CDR3 is 15 amino acids. The junction had 7 bases not matched to a gene; V was cut back by 3 bases and J by 5 bases. Germline V gene data show CDR1 as DFQATT and CDR2 as SNEGSKA (reference sequence). The CDR3: CSASWTGGSYQPQHF. CDR3 DNA: TGCAGTGCTAGCTGGACAGGGGGTTCCTATCAGCCCCAGCATTTT.

The V call is TRBV5-1, the J call TRBJ1-5; D not certain. The CDR3 has 14 amino acids. The germline gives CDR1 SGHRS, CDR2 YFSETQ. V dropped 4 bases and J dropped 1 base, with 9 bases sitting between them. The CDR3 nucleotides read TGCGCCAGCAGCGCAGGTGGGAGCAATCAGCCCCAGCATTTT. The encoded protein is CASSAGGSNQPQHF.

The chain uses TRBV20-1 and TRBJ2-7; 10 bases match TRBD1. The V gene's germline CDR1 is DFQATT and CDR2 SNEGSKA (reference sequence). V lost 7 bases to trimming and J lost 1 base; unmatched junction nucleotides: 4. CDR3 length: 13 amino acids. The DNA for the CDR3 is TGCAGTGGGGGACAGGGGACTTCCTACGAGCAGTACTTC. Protein: CSGGQGTSYEQYF.

CDR3: CASSILASGRFGGELFF. The CDR3 DNA follows: TGTGCCAGTAGTATTTTGGCTAGCGGGAGATTTGGCGGGGAGCTGTTTTTT. V and J are TRBV19 and TRBJ2-2, with TRBD2 matching 10 bases. Germline V gives CDR1 LNHDA, CDR2 SQIVND (reference sequence). Trimming removed 3 bases from V and 7 bases from J; junction bases left unmatched: 11. This CDR3 comprises 17 residues.

V usage is TRBV5-4 and J usage is TRBJ2-1; TRBD1 matches 10 bases. Looked up from germline, CDR1 is SGHNT and CDR2 is YYREEE (reference sequence). This CDR3 spans 15 amino acids. The V and J ends lost 5 bases and 9 bases, in that order; junction bases with no gene match: 11. The DNA for the CDR3 is TGTGCCAGCAGATCCGGGACAGGGGTTTATGGTGAGCAGTTCTTC. The encoded protein is CASRSGTGVYGEQFF.

The chain combines TRBV5-5 with TRBJ2-1; D is possibly TRBD2 (5 bases). The CDR3 runs to 16 residues. CDR1 is SGHKS and CDR2 is YYEKEE in the germline V gene (reference sequence). Trimming removed 3 bases at V and 3 bases at J, with 16 bases between. The CDR3 loop reads CASSYVARVHYNEQFF. The CDR3 nucleotides are TGTGCCAGCAGCTACGTAGCGCGGGTACACTACAATGAGCAGTTCTTC.

The V gene is TRBV12-3 or TRBV12-4, the J gene TRBJ1-6; D call uncertain. Deletions cut 3 bases from V and 13 bases from J, with 13 bases between. The CDR3 has 13 residues. The CDR3 reads CASSFSLLSPLHF. The CDR3 DNA reads TGTGCCAGCAGTTTCTCCCTCTTGTCGCCCCTCCACTTT.

The rearrangement uses TRBV3-1 and TRBJ2-2, with D uncertain. CDR1 is LGHDT and CDR2 is YNNKEL in the germline V gene (reference sequence). The CDR3 totals 15 residues. With 2 bases removed from V and 7 bases from J, the gap between germline ends came to 14 bases. The CDR3 DNA reads TGTGCCAGCAGCCAAAGTTCTCTAAGTGACGGGGAGCTGTTTTTT. It encodes CASSQSSLSDGELFF.

The genes are TRBV28 and TRBJ2-7; D is unresolved. V gave up 7 bases and J gave up 3 bases, with 7 bases separating them. CDR1 is MDHEN and CDR2 is SYDVKM in the germline V gene. The CDR3 has 11 residues. The CDR3, as DNA: TGTGCCAGCACAAAGAACTACGAGCAGTACTTC. Protein: CASTKNYEQYF.

The chain joins TRBV6-8 to TRBJ2-3; TRBD1 matches 10 bases. CDR1 and CDR2 (germline): MNHGY, SAAAGT. The CDR3 runs to 15 residues. With V trimmed by 4 bases and J by 2 bases, 3 bases remained unmatched. CDR3 bases: TGTGCCAGCAGTTCCGGGACAGGGGCCACAGATACGCAGTATTTT. This encodes CASSSGTGATDTQYF.

The chain is built from TRBV20-1 and TRBJ2-1; 7 bases are shared with TRBD2. V was pared by 7 bases and J by 1 base, with 10 bases of the junction left unmatched. From germline, CDR1 is DFQATT and CDR2 SNEGSKA (reference sequence). The length of the CDR3 is 15 residues. CDR3 coding DNA: TGCAGTGTGGTGGGAGGGCCGGAATCCTACAATGAGCAGTTCTTC. As protein: CSVVGGPESYNEQFF.

This rearrangement joins TRBV5-1 to TRBJ2-1; TRBD2 agrees at 14 bases. The CDR3 extends over 17 amino acids. Germline values: CDR1 SGHRS, CDR2 YFSETQ. With 2 bases clipped from V and 1 base from J, the junction kept 2 bases outside the gene matches. The CDR3 is CASSFGTSGRSYNEQFF. CDR3 DNA: TGCGCCAGCAGCTTCGGGACTAGCGGGAGATCCTACAATGAGCAGTTCTTC.

The rearrangement joins TRBV2 to TRBJ1-3, with no clear D. CDR3 length equals 17 residues. Germline CDR1 SNHLY, CDR2 FYNNEI. Trimming removed 9 bases from V and 0 bases from J, with 21 bases in between. CDR3 in amino acids: CARGAEGLTNSGNTIYF. CDR3 nucleotide sequence: TGTGCCAGGGGAGCGGAGGGATTAACAAACTCTGGAAACACCATATATTTT. Full variable domain (missing parts from reference TRBV2 and TRBJ1-3): EPEVTQTPSHQVTQMGQEVILRCVPISNHLYFYWYRQILGQKVEFLVSFYNNEISEKSEIFDDQFSVERPDGSNFTLKIRSTKLEDSAMYFCARGAEGLTNSGNTIYFGEGSWLTVV.

J is TRBJ2-2 and V is TRBV5-1; 7 bases are shared with TRBD2. From germline, CDR1 is SGHRS and CDR2 YFSETQ. This CDR3 is built from 12 residues. V trimming: 4 bases; J trimming: 7 bases; junction bases outside the gene matches: 1. CDR3 protein: CASSRTSGELFF. The CDR3 bases are TGCGCCAGCAGCAGGACTAGCGGGGAGCTGTTTTTT. The full variable domain, with the rest looked up from reference TRBV5-1 and TRBJ2-2, is KAGVTQTPRYLIKTRGQQVTLSCSPISGHRSVSWYQQTPGQGLQFLFEYFSETQRNKGNFPGRFSGRQFSNSRSEMNVSTLELGDSALYLCASSRTSGELFFGEGSRLTVL.

This clonotype has just a few counts. The CDR3 DNA follows: TGTGCCAGCAGCCCGGGACTAGCGGGGACCTACGAGCAGTACTTC. This gives the protein CASSPGLAGTYEQYF. The chain recombines TRBV28 with TRBJ2-7; 13 bases are a match to TRBD2. CDR1 is MDHEN and CDR2 is SYDVKM in the germline V gene. This CDR3 contains 15 residues. After removal of 6 bases from V and 2 bases from J, the junction contained 4 bases not matched to a gene.

The CDR3 is CASSPGTYTGELFF. CDR3 coding DNA: TGTGCCAGCAGTCCCGGGACCTACACCGGGGAGCTGTTTTTT. This chain uses TRBV2 with TRBJ2-2; D possibly matches TRBD1 or TRBD2 (5 bases each). The V end was cut by 5 bases, the J end by 3 bases, with 10 bases between. The CDR3 is 14 amino acids. CDR1 is SNHLY and CDR2 is FYNNEI in the germline V gene. Variable domain in full (rest from reference TRBV2 and TRBJ2-2): EPEVTQTPSHQVTQMGQEVILRCVPISNHLYFYWYRQILGQKVEFLVSFYNNEISEKSEIFDDQFSVERPDGSNFTLKIRSTKLEDSAMYFCASSPGTYTGELFFGEGSRLTVL.

The chain couples TRBV18 to TRBJ2-7; 7 nucleotides align to TRBD1. The CDR3 totals 13 residues. Germline V gives CDR1 KGHSH, CDR2 LQKENI. V dropped 2 bases and J dropped 7; count of bases not matched to a gene: 5. CDR3 sequence (DNA): TGTGCCAGCTCACCAACAACAGGGGTTGAGCAGTACTTC. It yields the protein CASSPTTGVEQYF. The entire variable domain, with the rest obtained from reference TRBV18 and TRBJ2-7, is as follows: NAGVMQNPRHLVRRRGQEARLRCSPMKGHSHVYWYRQLPEEGLKFMVYLQKENIIDESGMPKERFSAEFPKEGPSILRIQQVVRGDSAAYFCASSPTTGVEQYFGPGTRLTVT.

CDR3 DNA sequence: TGTGCCAGCCAAAGAGGGACAAAAGCTTTCTTT. Its translation: CASQRGTKAFF. The rearrangement links TRBV28 to TRBJ1-1; TRBD1 might be the D (6 bases). V was clipped by 8 bases and J by 9 bases, with 13 bases between them. The CDR3 is made up of 11 amino acids. The germline V gene has CDR1 MDHEN and CDR2 SYDVKM.

The rearrangement uses TRBV5-1 and TRBJ1-2, with a tentative D call TRBD1 (6 bases). The CDR3 sequence is 14 residues long. V was trimmed by 5 bases and J by 4 bases, leaving 15 bases between them. Germline V gene data show CDR1 as SGHRS and CDR2 as YFSETQ. The DNA for the CDR3 is TGCGCCAGCAGATCCGGGCAGGGGTCCTATGGCTACACCTTC. Protein: CASRSGQGSYGYTF. Variable domain in full (rest from reference TRBV5-1 and TRBJ1-2): KAGVTQTPRYLIKTRGQQVTLSCSPISGHRSVSWYQQTPGQGLQFLFEYFSETQRNKGNFPGRFSGRQFSNSRSEMNVSTLELGDSALYLCASRSGQGSYGYTFGSGTRLTVV.

J is TRBJ2-2 and V is TRBV5-4; D unclear. Looked up from germline, CDR1 is SGHNT and CDR2 is YYREEE (reference sequence). The CDR3 is 12 amino acids. V lost 5 bases, J lost 7 bases, and 9 bases lay in between. Here the CDR3 DNA reads TGTGCCAGCAGACAAGACGTCGGGGAGCTGTTTTTT. Encoded protein: CASRQDVGELFF.